Shown below are 26 T cell receptor beta chains from a single sample sequenced in a study of identical twins. TCRdb processed the 5' RACE reads anew with MiXCR; each CDR3 protein has one entry. Among approximately 700,000 distinct CDR3 sequences listed, about 18% were seen once. The same data also went into a second study, on T cells expressing NK-cell markers.

Specimen: PBMCs. Receptor source: a woman between 18 and 30 years old in good health.

This clonotype was counted only a few times. The chain recombines TRBV7-2 with TRBJ1-5; no definite D call. V dropped 5 bases and J dropped 6 bases, with 11 bases sitting between them. Germline loops: CDR1 SGHTA, CDR2 FQGNSA. The length of the CDR3 is 13 residues. The CDR3 nucleotides are TGTGCCAGCAGCCCAACGACGGCTCAGCCCCAGCATTTT. Its translation is CASSPTTAQPQHF.

The CDR3 sequence is CASSEGGTTDGQYF. The CDR3 DNA sequence: TGTGCCAGCAGTGAGGGGGGGACCACTGACGGGCAGTACTTC. V is TRBV2 and J is TRBJ2-7, with 7 bases fitting TRBD2. Trimming at V came to 3 bases and at J to 9 bases, leaving 11 bases not matched to a gene. The length of the CDR3 is 14 residues. Looked up from germline, CDR1 is SNHLY and CDR2 is FYNNEI. Together with reference TRBV2 and TRBJ2-7, the CDR3 gives the full variable domain: EPEVTQTPSHQVTQMGQEVILRCVPISNHLYFYWYRQILGQKVEFLVSFYNNEISEKSEIFDDQFSVERPDGSNFTLKIRSTKLEDSAMYFCASSEGGTTDGQYFGPGTRLTVT.

This clonotype was detected only a few times. The gene calls are TRBV6-1 and TRBJ2-7; D gene unclear. The V end lost 6 bases, the J end lost 4 bases, and 13 bases lay between the germline ends. CDR3 length equals 13 residues. The germline CDR1 and CDR2 sequences are MNHNS and SASEGT. DNA for the CDR3: TGTGCCAGCAGAGTCGCCCAGAGTTACGAGCAGTACTTC. Its protein product is CASRVAQSYEQYF.

This clonotype appeared once. The chain links TRBV10-3 to TRBJ1-1; 8 positions match TRBD1. The CDR3 consists of 13 residues. The ends lost 6 bases at V and 7 bases at J; junction bases unmatched: 7. In germline, CDR1 is ENHRY, CDR2 SYGVKD. The CDR3 region has the DNA TGTGCCATCAGCGAGGACAGGGTTTATGAAGCTTTCTTT. It translates to CAISEDRVYEAFF.

V and J are TRBV14 and TRBJ2-1; no firm D call. The CDR3 runs to 13 residues. The germline V and J ends were trimmed by 1 base and 7 bases, with 8 bases remaining between them. Germline assignment: CDR1 SGHDN and CDR2 FVKESK. CDR3 bases: TGTGCCAGCAGCCAAGCACAACTAAATGAGCAGTTCTTC. It yields the protein CASSQAQLNEQFF.

The chain uses TRBV6-1 and TRBJ1-6; tentatively, D is TRBD1 (5 bases). The CDR3 covers 14 residues. From germline, CDR1 is MNHNS and CDR2 SASEGT. V shed 7 bases and J shed 6 bases, with 13 bases lying between them. CDR3 in amino acids: CASKVAGPNSPLHF. Written as DNA, the CDR3 is TGTGCCAGCAAGGTCGCGGGACCTAATTCACCCCTCCACTTT.

This clonotype was seen a handful of times. The rearrangement links TRBV6-1 to TRBJ2-2; 11 bases align to TRBD2. The J segment lost 1 base and the V segment lost 6 bases, leaving 10 bases of the junction unmatched. This CDR3 region has 18 residues. From germline, CDR1 is MNHNS and CDR2 SASEGT. The CDR3 loop is CASRNPGLAELNTGELFF. The CDR3, as DNA: TGTGCCAGCAGAAATCCGGGACTAGCGGAGTTGAACACCGGGGAGCTGTTTTTT.

This clonotype has only a few counts. This chain links TRBV12-3 or TRBV12-4 with TRBJ2-2, with 8 bases that match TRBD2. V gave up 7 bases and J gave up 0 bases; unmatched junction bases: 1. The CDR3 covers 14 residues. The CDR3 DNA is TGTGCCAGCAAGCGGGAGACGAACACCGGGGAGCTGTTTTTT. It is translated as CASKRETNTGELFF.

This clonotype appeared a few times. V gene TRBV7-9 combines with J gene TRBJ1-2; D remains ambiguous. Germline V gene sequence: CDR1 SEHNR, CDR2 FQNEAQ (reference sequence). CDR3 size: 12 residues. Deletions cut 8 bases from V and 7 bases from J, with 14 bases between. CDR3 amino acids: CASGPAGGGYTF. CDR3 DNA sequence: TGTGCCAGCGGCCCCGCGGGTGGTGGCTACACCTTC. The full variable domain, its missing parts supplied by reference TRBV7-9 and TRBJ1-2, is DTGVSQNPRHKITKRGQNVTFRCDPISEHNRLYWYRQTLGQGPEFLTYFQNEAQLEKSRLLSDRFSAERPKGSFSTLEIQRTEQGDSAMYLCASGPAGGGYTFGSGTRLTVV.

The chain links TRBV20-1 to TRBJ2-4; TRBD2 matches at 9 bases. The CDR3 totals 16 residues. CDR1 is DFQATT and CDR2 is SNEGSKA in the germline V gene (reference sequence). V gave up 6 bases and J gave up 1 base; unmatched junction bases: 10. DNA of the CDR3: TGCAGTGCGACTAGCGGTTTAACTAGGGCCAAAAACATTCAGTACTTC. Encoded protein: CSATSGLTRAKNIQYF.

The chain employs TRBV12-3 or TRBV12-4 and TRBJ2-1; a possible D gene is TRBD2 (5 bases). With 5 bases removed from V and 8 bases from J, the gap between germline ends came to 19 bases. CDR3 length: 15 residues. Here the CDR3 reads CASSTRIAILHEQFF. The DNA of the CDR3 is TGTGCCAGCAGTACACGGATAGCGATTCTCCATGAGCAGTTCTTC.

The chain links TRBV27 to TRBJ1-2; no reliable D call. Trimming removed 4 bases from V and 9 bases from J, with 12 bases in between. The CDR3 is made up of 12 amino acids. Germline V gene data show CDR1 as MNHEY and CDR2 as SMNVEV (reference sequence). CDR3 sequence reads: CASSSTTHSYTF. The CDR3 nucleotides read TGTGCCAGCAGTTCCACGACACACAGCTACACCTTC.

The gene calls are TRBV20-1 and TRBJ1-6; 7 positions match TRBD1. The CDR3 runs to 16 residues. Trimming took 2 bases from V and 0 from J; bases not matched to a gene: 4. Germline V CDR1 and CDR2: DFQATT, SNEGSKA (reference sequence). CDR3 nucleotides: TGCAGTGCTAGACAGGGGGGCGACTCCTATAATTCACCCCTCCACTTT. Protein sequence: CSARQGGDSYNSPLHF.

V is TRBV19 and J is TRBJ1-5; D unclear. V was clipped by 2 bases and J by 3 bases, with 8 bases between them. Germline V gives CDR1 LNHDA, CDR2 SQIVND (reference sequence). The CDR3 contains 14 residues. CDR3: CASSIKSSNQPQHF. The CDR3 nucleotides are TGTGCCAGTAGTATAAAAAGTTCCAATCAGCCCCAGCATTTT.

The rearrangement joins TRBV20-1 to TRBJ1-6, with TRBD1 identical over 7 bases. The trim removed 4 bases at V and 7 bases at J, leaving 7 bases unmatched. This CDR3 is built from 14 residues. CDR1 DFQATT and CDR2 SNEGSKA come from the germline V gene (reference sequence). The CDR3 loop reads CSAILAGGNSPLHF. The CDR3 bases are TGCAGTGCTATTTTGGCAGGGGGGAATTCACCCCTCCACTTT.

The V call is TRBV3-1, the J call TRBJ2-5, with 8 bases aligning to TRBD1. V gave up 3 bases and J gave up 2 bases; unmatched junction bases: 2. CDR1 LGHDT and CDR2 YNNKEL come from the germline V gene (reference sequence). CDR3 size: 14 residues. In DNA, the CDR3 is TGTGCCAGCAGCCAGACAGGGGAGCAAGAGACCCAGTACTTC. It yields the protein CASSQTGEQETQYF.

The chain links TRBV29-1 to TRBJ2-1; TRBD2 matches at 9 bases. Trimming removed 3 bases from V and 6 bases from J; junction bases left unmatched: 12. Per the germline V gene, CDR1 is SQVTM and CDR2 is ANQGSEA. This CDR3 has 16 amino acids. As DNA, the CDR3 is TGCAGCGTTGATCGTTTTGCGGGGGGGCCGCCCAATGAGCAGTTCTTC. Translating it yields CSVDRFAGGPPNEQFF.

This clonotype appeared a few times. V usage is TRBV3-1 and J usage is TRBJ2-7; 8 positions agree with TRBD2. The length of the CDR3 is 14 residues. Germline values: CDR1 LGHDT, CDR2 YNNKEL (reference sequence). After removal of 1 base from V and 5 bases from J, the junction contained 4 bases not matched to a gene. The CDR3 sequence is CASSQASGGNEQYF. The CDR3 DNA reads as TGTGCCAGCAGCCAAGCAAGCGGGGGAAACGAGCAGTACTTC.

In its sample, this clonotype was seen a few times. The chain recombines TRBV10-3 with TRBJ1-1; D is unclear. V lost 4 bases and J lost 1, with 7 bases in between. CDR3 length: 13 amino acids. The germline CDR1 and CDR2 sequences are ENHRY and SYGVKD. CDR3 loop: CAISVYENTEAFF. For the CDR3, the DNA is TGTGCCATCAGTGTGTATGAGAACACTGAAGCTTTCTTT.

This clonotype has ten or more counts. The rearrangement joins TRBV6-5 to TRBJ2-3; 8 positions match TRBD2. J gave up 1 base and V 4 bases, and 4 bases lay outside the gene matches. CDR1 MNHEY and CDR2 SVGAGI come from the germline V gene. The length of the CDR3 is 15 residues. Here the CDR3 reads CASSSRGLGTDTQYF. DNA for the CDR3: TGTGCCAGCAGTTCAAGGGGACTAGGCACAGATACGCAGTATTTT.

This chain uses TRBV12-5 with TRBJ2-5; D is undetermined. The germline V gene has CDR1 LGHNT and CDR2 FRNRAP. Trimming pared 2 bases from V and 0 bases from J, leaving 7 bases between. The CDR3 has 14 residues. CDR3 bases: TGTGCTAGTGGTTTGAGGCTGAACCAAGAGACCCAGTACTTC. Protein: CASGLRLNQETQYF.

This clonotype occurred many times. The V gene is TRBV2, the J gene TRBJ2-7, with D perhaps matching TRBD1 or TRBD2 (6 bases each). Trimming pared 3 bases from V and 3 bases from J, leaving 12 bases between. The germline V gene encodes CDR1 SNHLY and CDR2 FYNNEI. This CDR3 has 14 amino acids. The CDR3: CASSDRGGSYEQYF. CDR3 in DNA: TGTGCCAGCAGTGATAGAGGGGGGAGCTACGAGCAGTACTTC.

This clonotype was counted a few times. The chain couples TRBV12-3 or TRBV12-4 to TRBJ2-5, with 7 bases fitting TRBD2. The J segment lost 9 bases and the V segment lost 5 bases, leaving 12 bases of the junction unmatched. This CDR3 contains 14 residues. CDR3 loop: CASSIGGPRGAQYF. CDR3 DNA sequence: TGTGCCAGCAGTATCGGGGGTCCCCGGGGGGCCCAGTACTTC.

This clonotype was counted between two and nine times. The chain employs TRBV18 and TRBJ1-6; 8 nucleotides match TRBD1. The CDR3 is made up of 13 amino acids. The germline V gene encodes CDR1 KGHSH and CDR2 LQKENI. V trimming: 3 bases; J trimming: 9 bases; junction bases outside the gene matches: 1. In nucleotides, the CDR3 is TGTGCCAGCTCACCTGGACAGGGTTCACCCCTCCACTTT. Protein sequence: CASSPGQGSPLHF. The full variable domain, with the rest looked up from reference TRBV18 and TRBJ1-6, is NAGVMQNPRHLVRRRGQEARLRCSPMKGHSHVYWYRQLPEEGLKFMVYLQKENIIDESGMPKERFSAEFPKEGPSILRIQQVVRGDSAAYFCASSPGQGSPLHFGNGTRLTVT.

This clonotype has only a few counts. This sequence joins TRBV30 and TRBJ2-1; D unresolved. V was cut by 0 bases and J by 9 bases, with 15 bases left in between. The CDR3 has 14 residues. Germline lookup yields CDR1 GTSNPN and CDR2 SVGIG (reference sequence). The CDR3 DNA reads TGTGCCTGGAGTGTAGCGTACTCTGGCGCTGAGCAGTTCTTC. Its translation: CAWSVAYSGAEQFF. Full variable domain (remainder filled in from reference TRBV30 and TRBJ2-1): SQTIHQWPATLVQPVGSPLSLECTVEGTSNPNLYWYRQAAGRGLQLLFYSVGIGQISSEVPQNLSASRPQDRQFILSSKKLLLSDSGFYLCAWSVAYSGAEQFFGPGTRLTVL.

This clonotype was picked up a small number of times. V is TRBV6-2 or TRBV6-3 and J is TRBJ2-1; a possible D gene is TRBD2 (6 bases). This CDR3 is 12 amino acids long. CDR1 MNHEY and CDR2 SVGEGT come from the germline V gene. The V gene lost 5 bases and the J gene lost 9 bases, with 11 bases spanning the gap. The CDR3 loop is CASSTRESEQFF. The CDR3 DNA reads TGTGCCAGCAGTACACGGGAGAGTGAGCAGTTCTTC.